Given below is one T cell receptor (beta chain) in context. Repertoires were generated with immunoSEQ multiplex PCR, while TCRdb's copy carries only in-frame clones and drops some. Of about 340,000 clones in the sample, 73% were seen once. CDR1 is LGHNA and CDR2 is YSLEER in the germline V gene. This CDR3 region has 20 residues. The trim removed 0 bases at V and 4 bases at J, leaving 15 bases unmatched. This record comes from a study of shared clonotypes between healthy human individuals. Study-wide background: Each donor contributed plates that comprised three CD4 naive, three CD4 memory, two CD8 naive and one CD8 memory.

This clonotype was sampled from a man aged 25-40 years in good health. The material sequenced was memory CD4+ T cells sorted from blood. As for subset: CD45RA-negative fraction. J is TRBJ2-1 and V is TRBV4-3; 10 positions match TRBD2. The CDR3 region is CASSQDLLWTSGESYNEQFF. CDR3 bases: TGCGCCAGCAGCCAAGACCTATTATGGACTAGCGGAGAATCATACAATGAGCAGTTCTTC.